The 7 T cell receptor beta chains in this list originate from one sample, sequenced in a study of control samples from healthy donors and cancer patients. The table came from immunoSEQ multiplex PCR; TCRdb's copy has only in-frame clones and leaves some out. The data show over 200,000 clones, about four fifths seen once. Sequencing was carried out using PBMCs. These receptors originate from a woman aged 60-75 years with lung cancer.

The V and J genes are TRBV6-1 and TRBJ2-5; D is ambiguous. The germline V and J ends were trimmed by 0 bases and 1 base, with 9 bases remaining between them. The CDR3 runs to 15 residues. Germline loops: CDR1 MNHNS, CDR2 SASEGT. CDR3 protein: CASSEAQLLQETQYF. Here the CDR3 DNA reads TGTGCCAGCAGTGAAGCCCAGCTTCTCCAAGAGACCCAGTACTTC.

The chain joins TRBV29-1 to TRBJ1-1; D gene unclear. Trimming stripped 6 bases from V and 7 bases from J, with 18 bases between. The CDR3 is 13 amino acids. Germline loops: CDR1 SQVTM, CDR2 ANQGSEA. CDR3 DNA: TGCAGCGTGGCAGGTAGGGCAGTCGGTGAAGCTTTCTTT. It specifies CSVAGRAVGEAFF.

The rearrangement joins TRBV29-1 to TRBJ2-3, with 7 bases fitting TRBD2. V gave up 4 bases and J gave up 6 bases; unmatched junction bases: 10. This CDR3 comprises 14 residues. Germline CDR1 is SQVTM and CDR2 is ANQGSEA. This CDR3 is CSVAERGWGDTQYF. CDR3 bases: TGCAGCGTTGCTGAGCGGGGCTGGGGGGATACGCAGTATTTT.

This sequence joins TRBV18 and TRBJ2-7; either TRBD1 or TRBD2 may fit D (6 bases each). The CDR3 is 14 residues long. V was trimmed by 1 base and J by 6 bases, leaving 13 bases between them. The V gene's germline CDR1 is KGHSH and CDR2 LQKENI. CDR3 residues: CASSPQGGPGEQYF. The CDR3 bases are TGTGCCAGCTCACCACAAGGGGGGCCAGGCGAGCAGTACTTC.

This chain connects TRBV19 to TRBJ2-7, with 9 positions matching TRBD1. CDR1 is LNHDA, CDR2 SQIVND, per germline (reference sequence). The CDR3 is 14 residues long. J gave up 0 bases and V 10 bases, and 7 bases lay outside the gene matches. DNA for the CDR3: TGTGCCACCCAGAGGGACAGGGCCTCCTACGAGCAGTACTTC. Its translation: CATQRDRASYEQYF.

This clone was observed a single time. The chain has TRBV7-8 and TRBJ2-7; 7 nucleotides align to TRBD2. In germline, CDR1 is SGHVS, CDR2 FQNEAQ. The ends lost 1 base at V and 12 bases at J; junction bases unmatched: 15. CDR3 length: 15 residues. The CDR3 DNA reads TGTGCCAGCAGCTTAGGAGGACTAGATCGGGGAGCTAGGTACTTC. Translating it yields CASSLGGLDRGARYF.

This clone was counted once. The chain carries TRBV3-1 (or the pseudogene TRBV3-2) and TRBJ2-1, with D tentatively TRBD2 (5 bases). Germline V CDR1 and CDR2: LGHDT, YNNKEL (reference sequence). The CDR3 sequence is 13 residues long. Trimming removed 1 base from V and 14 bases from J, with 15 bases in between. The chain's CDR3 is CASSQAPTTREFF. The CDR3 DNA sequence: TGTGCCAGCAGCCAAGCCCCAACTACGCGGGAGTTCTTC.